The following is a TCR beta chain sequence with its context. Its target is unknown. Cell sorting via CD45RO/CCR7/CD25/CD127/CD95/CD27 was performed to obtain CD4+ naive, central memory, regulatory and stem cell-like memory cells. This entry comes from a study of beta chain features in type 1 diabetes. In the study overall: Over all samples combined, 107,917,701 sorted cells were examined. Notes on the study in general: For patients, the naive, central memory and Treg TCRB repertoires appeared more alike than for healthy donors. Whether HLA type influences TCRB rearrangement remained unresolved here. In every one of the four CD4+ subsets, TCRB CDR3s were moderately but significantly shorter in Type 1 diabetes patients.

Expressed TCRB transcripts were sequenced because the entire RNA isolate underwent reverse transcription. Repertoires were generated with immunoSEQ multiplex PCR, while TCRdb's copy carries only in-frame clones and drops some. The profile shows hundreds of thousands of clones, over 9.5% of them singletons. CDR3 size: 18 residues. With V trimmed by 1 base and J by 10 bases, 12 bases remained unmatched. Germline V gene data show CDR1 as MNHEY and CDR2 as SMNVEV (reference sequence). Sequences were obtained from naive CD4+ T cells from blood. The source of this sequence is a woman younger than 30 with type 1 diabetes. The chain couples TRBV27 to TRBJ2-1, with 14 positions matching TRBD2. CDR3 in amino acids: CASSLYSPGTSGGREQFF. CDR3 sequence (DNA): TGTGCCAGCAGTTTATATTCCCCGGGGACTAGCGGGGGAAGAGAGCAGTTCTTC.